The present T cell receptor (beta chain) was sequenced within a study of OX40 agonist ivuxolimab in advanced cancers. About the research overall: Aged roughly 20 to 79 with a mean of approximately 57 years, they were 75% to 85% male. People who had prior anti-PD-1, anti-PD-L1 or anti-CTLA-4 therapy could take part, and 40% had some. Study results and limitations: Some nonresponders additionally presented with little normalized T-cell clonal expansion. CD8+ T cells (on average) carried more expanded clones than CD4+ T cells.

Per the germline V gene, CDR1 is LNHNV and CDR2 is YYDKDF (reference sequence). This CDR3 has 13 residues. Trimming removed 0 bases at V and 2 bases at J, with 5 bases between. Assay used: immunoSEQ multiplex PCR; TCRdb lists only in-frame clones, some missing. This sample has about 90,000 clones; approximately 90% occur once, and the top ten carry roughly 0.32%. Turning to this clone: Its matching antigen is unknown.

This sequence joins TRBV15 and TRBJ2-7; D not certain. Sequenced here: CD4+ or CD8+ T cells sorted from blood, sampled in a trial of the OX40 agonist ivuxolimab. The source of this sequence is an adult with an advanced solid tumor such as melanoma, head and neck, liver or kidney cancer. CDR3 loop: CATSRDQAYEQYF. The CDR3 DNA reads as TGTGCCACCAGCAGAGATCAGGCCTACGAGCAGTACTTC.